The entry that follows covers one T cell receptor beta chain sequence. No antigen is known for it. These data are taken from a study of cytomegalovirus exposure and HLA in healthy donors. Study results and caveats: Researchers counted roughly 150 TCR beta chains as cytomegalovirus-associated.

Using immunoSEQ multiplex PCR, the repertoire was profiled, and TCRdb retains in-frame clones only, with some absent. In the table there are roughly 220,000 clones, roughly 83% of which are singletons. The CDR3 is 15 amino acids. Unmatched junction bases numbered 8, after V lost 4 bases and J lost 6 bases. CDR1 MNHEY and CDR2 SVGAGI come from the germline V gene. What was sequenced was PBMCs. The chain is built from TRBV6-5 and TRBJ2-2, with 7 positions matching TRBD2. The TCR comes from a woman younger than 45 in good health and CMV-seropositive. The CDR3 loop reads CASSLTLLAAGELFF. CDR3 nucleotide sequence: TGTGCCAGCAGTTTAACCCTCCTAGCGGCCGGGGAGCTGTTTTTT.